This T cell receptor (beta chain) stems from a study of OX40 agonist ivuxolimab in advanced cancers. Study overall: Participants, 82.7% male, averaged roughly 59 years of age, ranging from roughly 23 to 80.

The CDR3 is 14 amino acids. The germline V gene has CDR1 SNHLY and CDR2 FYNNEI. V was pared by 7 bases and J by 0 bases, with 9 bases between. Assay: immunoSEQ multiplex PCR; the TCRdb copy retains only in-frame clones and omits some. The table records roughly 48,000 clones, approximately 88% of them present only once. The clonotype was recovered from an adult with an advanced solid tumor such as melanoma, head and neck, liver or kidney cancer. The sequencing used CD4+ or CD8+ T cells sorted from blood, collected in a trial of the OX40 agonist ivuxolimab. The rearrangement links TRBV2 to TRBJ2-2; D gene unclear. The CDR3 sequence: CASTQEANTGELFF. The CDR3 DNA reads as TGTGCCAGCACGCAGGAAGCGAACACCGGGGAGCTGTTTTTT. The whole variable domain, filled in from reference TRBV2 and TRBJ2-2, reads EPEVTQTPSHQVTQMGQEVILRCVPISNHLYFYWYRQILGQKVEFLVSFYNNEISEKSEIFDDQFSVERPDGSNFTLKIRSTKLEDSAMYFCASTQEANTGELFFGEGSRLTVL.